A selection of T cell receptor beta chains follows, all from one sample in a study of blood T cell repertoires in COVID-19. TCRdb's copy holds only in-frame clones and misses some; the assay was immunoSEQ multiplex PCR. The sample records under 200,000 clones, 80% being singletons. Sequencing was done on a sample of PBMCs or T cells enriched from blood (not recorded which). All receptors derive from a woman aged 55-70 years who had recovered from COVID-19. The CDR3 runs from the conserved cysteine through the conserved F or W. The order of the fields is D gene, J gene, clone size, V gene, CDR3 DNA, CDR3 protein. A D gene is named only where the DNA matches it firmly. The size of a clone is reported for some rows only, either as once, few or many, or as a class for expanded clones.

NA | TRBJ1-1 | NA | TRBV29-1 | TGCAGCGTTAACGTCCAGGGGAAGAAGTCTGAAGCTTTCTTT | CSVNVQGKKSEAFF
TRBD1 | TRBJ1-4 | once | TRBV6-1 | TGTGCCAGCAGTGAGGACAGGGGGGATGAAAAACTGTTTTTT | CASSEDRGDEKLFF
NA | TRBJ1-4 | NA | TRBV5-1 | TGCGCCAGCAGCTTGGCCGGGACATTGGAAAAACTGTTTTTT | CASSLAGTLEKLFF
NA | TRBJ2-5 | NA | TRBV10-2 | TGCGCCAGCATGTTCGAAGAGACCCAGTACTTC | CASMFEETQYF
TRBD1 | TRBJ1-2 | NA | TRBV25-1 | TGTGCCAGCAGGACAGGGGGTATTGGCTACACCTTC | CASRTGGIGYTF
NA | TRBJ1-1 | NA | TRBV29-1 | TGCAGCGTTGAAGCACAGAACACTGAAGCTTTCTTT | CSVEAQNTEAFF
NA | TRBJ1-3 | NA | TRBV2 | TGTGCCAGCAGTGAATACGTGAGCTCTGGAAACACCATATATTTT | CASSEYVSSGNTIYF
TRBD1 | TRBJ1-5 | NA | TRBV5-1 | TGCGCCAGCAGCTTGGAGCCAGGGGGCAACCAGCCCCAGCATTTT | CASSLEPGGNQPQHF
TRBD1 | TRBJ1-2 | NA | TRBV11-2 | TGTGCCAGCAGCCCACGGACAGGGAAGGACTATGGCTACACCTTC | CASSPRTGKDYGYTF
TRBD1 | TRBJ1-2 | NA | TRBV7-8 | TGTGCCAGCAGCGCCCCTGAGGGGATAGGGGGACAGGTCCTCTATGGCTACACCTTC | CASSAPEGIGGQVLYGYTF
TRBD1 | TRBJ1-2 | NA | TRBV24-1 | TGTGCCACCAGTGATCAGACCGGGACAGGGGATGATGGCTACACCTTC | CATSDQTGTGDDGYTF
NA | TRBJ2-1 | NA | TRBV7-3 | TGTGCCAGCAGCCCAGGGGGTGGCGGGGGGCGCAATGAGCAGTTCTTC | CASSPGGGGGRNEQFF
TRBD2 | TRBJ2-5 | NA | TRBV7-2 | TGTGCCAGCAGCCTCGGGACTAGCGGTCAAGAGACCCAGTACTTC | CASSLGTSGQETQYF
TRBD1 | TRBJ1-6 | NA | TRBV7-2 | TGTGCCAGCAGCTTATCCGCAGGGGGCGCCCTTGGATCACCCCTCCACTTT | CASSLSAGGALGSPLHF
TRBD1 | TRBJ1-6 | NA | TRBV11-1 | TGTGCCAGCAGCTTCGGGACAGAAAATTCACCCCTCCACTTT | CASSFGTENSPLHF
NA | TRBJ1-5 | few | TRBV9 | TGTGCCAGCAGCGTAGTCCAAACATTAAAAGGTCTCAACTATAGCAATCAGCCCCAGCATTTT | CASSVVQTLKGLNYSNQPQHF
NA | TRBJ2-1 | NA | TRBV24-1 | TGTGCCACCAGTGGCGACCGGGACACCTACAATGAGCAGTTCTTC | CATSGDRDTYNEQFF
TRBD1 | TRBJ2-1 | once | TRBV6-6 | TGTGCCAGCAGATATACAGGGGGGAGCTCCTACAATGAGCAGTTCTTC | CASRYTGGSSYNEQFF
NA | TRBJ1-1 | NA | TRBV27 | TGTGCCAGCAGTTTTAAAGACAGGACTGAAGCTTTCTTT | CASSFKDRTEAFF
NA | TRBJ2-7 | NA | TRBV9 | TGTGCCAGCAGCGTAGGGCTAGCAGACGAGCAGTACTTC | CASSVGLADEQYF
NA | TRBJ1-2 | NA | TRBV6-2/TRBV6-3 | TGTGCCAGCAGCTATTCTGAACAGTCGCCGTATGGCTACACCTTC | CASSYSEQSPYGYTF
NA | TRBJ2-5 | NA | TRBV7-2 | TGTGCCAGCAGCAGCACTTCGACTAGATGGGAGACCCAGTACTTC | CASSSTSTRWETQYF
NA | TRBJ2-3 | once | TRBV6-1 | TGTGCCAGCAGTGAAGCCAGGGTTAGCACAGATACGCAGTATTTT | CASSEARVSTDTQYF
NA | TRBJ1-5 | NA | TRBV25-1 | TGTGCCAGCAGTGTCAGGGGCAATCAGCCCCAGCATTTT | CASSVRGNQPQHF
NA | TRBJ2-5 | NA | TRBV5-5 | TGTGCCAGCAGCACGCTGACAGGCCAAGAGACCCAGTACTTC | CASSTLTGQETQYF
TRBD1 | TRBJ2-2 | NA | TRBV6-1 | TGTGCCAGCAGGGTAGAGAGGGGGCGAGCCGGGGAGCTGTTTTTT | CASRVERGRAGELFF
NA | TRBJ1-3 | few | TRBV4-1 | TGCGCCAGCAGCCTCCAGGGAGGTACAATGGGCTCTGGAAACACCATATATTTT | CASSLQGGTMGSGNTIYF
TRBD1 | TRBJ2-7 | NA | TRBV6-5 | TGTGCCAGCAGTTACTCACGGACAGGGTCTGAGCAGTACTTC | CASSYSRTGSEQYF
NA | TRBJ2-3 | NA | TRBV20-1 | TGCAGTGCTAGTAGGGGAACAGATACGCAGTATTTT | CSASRGTDTQYF
NA | TRBJ1-1 | NA | TRBV5-5 | TGTGCCAGCAGCTTGGCGTCCAGGTTGAACACTGAAGCTTTCTTT | CASSLASRLNTEAFF
NA | TRBJ2-3 | NA | TRBV12-5 | TGTGCTAGTGGTTTGTCGGTCAGGGTAGATACGCAGTATTTT | CASGLSVRVDTQYF
TRBD2 | TRBJ2-3 | few | TRBV4-1 | TGCGCCAGCAGCCCAACGGGAACGGGGGGGGTAACAGATACGCAGTATTTT | CASSPTGTGGVTDTQYF
NA | TRBJ2-1 | NA | TRBV11-2 | TGTGCCAGCAGCTTAGGCGGCGGTGGCGGTGCTTACAATGAGCAGTTCTTC | CASSLGGGGGAYNEQFF
NA | TRBJ1-1 | many | TRBV7-3 | TGTGCCAGCAGCTTAAGCGCAGGGACTGAAGCTTTCTTT | CASSLSAGTEAFF
NA | TRBJ1-1 | NA | TRBV11-2 | TGTGCCAGCAGCCTACTCAGGGAAGCTTTCTTT | CASSLLREAFF
NA | TRBJ1-4 | NA | TRBV3-1/TRBV3-2 | TGTGCCAGCGCCCCCGGGACTTCCTTTGCAACTAATGAAAAACTGTTTTTT | CASAPGTSFATNEKLFF
TRBD2 | TRBJ2-1 | NA | TRBV2 | TGTGCCAGCAGTGAAGGACTAGCGGGGGCCGATGAGCAGTTCTTC | CASSEGLAGADEQFF
NA | TRBJ1-3 | NA | TRBV7-9 | TGTGCCAGCAGCTTATTAGATCCTGGTATTGGAAACACCATATATTTT | CASSLLDPGIGNTIYF
NA | TRBJ1-2 | NA | TRBV7-9 | TGTGCCAGCAGCACTACTCGGGGGGCGAGGGAATATGGCTACACCTTC | CASSTTRGAREYGYTF
NA | TRBJ2-5 | NA | TRBV3-1/TRBV3-2 | TGTGCCAGCAGCCTCTCGCAAGAGACCCAGTACTTC | CASSLSQETQYF
TRBD1 | TRBJ2-5 | NA | TRBV2 | TGTGCCAGCGTCCGGGACAGGGGTCCGCAAGAGACCCAGTACTTC | CASVRDRGPQETQYF
TRBD1 | TRBJ1-1 | few | TRBV7-2 | TGTGCCACCGGGGACAGGGGCACTGAAGCTTTCTTT | CATGDRGTEAFF
TRBD1 | TRBJ1-5 | NA | TRBV7-2 | TGTGCCAGCAGCGGGGGGACAGGGATCAATCAGCCCCAGCATTTT | CASSGGTGINQPQHF
NA | TRBJ2-7 | NA | TRBV21-1 | TGTGCCAAACCAGGGACTAGGTCCTACGAGCAGTACTTC | CAKPGTRSYEQYF